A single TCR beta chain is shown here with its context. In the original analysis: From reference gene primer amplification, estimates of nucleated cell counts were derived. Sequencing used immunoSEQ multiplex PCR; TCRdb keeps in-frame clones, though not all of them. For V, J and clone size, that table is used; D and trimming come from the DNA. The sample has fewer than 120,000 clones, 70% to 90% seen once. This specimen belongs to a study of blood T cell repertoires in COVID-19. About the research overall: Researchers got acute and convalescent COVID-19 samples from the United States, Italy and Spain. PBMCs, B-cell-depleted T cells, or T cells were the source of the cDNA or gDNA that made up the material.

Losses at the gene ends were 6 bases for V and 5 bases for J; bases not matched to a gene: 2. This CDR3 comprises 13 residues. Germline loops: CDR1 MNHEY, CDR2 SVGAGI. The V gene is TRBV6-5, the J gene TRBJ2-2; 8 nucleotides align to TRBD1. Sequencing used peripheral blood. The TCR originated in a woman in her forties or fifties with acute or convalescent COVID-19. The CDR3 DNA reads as TGTGCCAGCAGGACAGGGGTAACCGGGGAGCTGTTTTTT. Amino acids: CASRTGVTGELFF.